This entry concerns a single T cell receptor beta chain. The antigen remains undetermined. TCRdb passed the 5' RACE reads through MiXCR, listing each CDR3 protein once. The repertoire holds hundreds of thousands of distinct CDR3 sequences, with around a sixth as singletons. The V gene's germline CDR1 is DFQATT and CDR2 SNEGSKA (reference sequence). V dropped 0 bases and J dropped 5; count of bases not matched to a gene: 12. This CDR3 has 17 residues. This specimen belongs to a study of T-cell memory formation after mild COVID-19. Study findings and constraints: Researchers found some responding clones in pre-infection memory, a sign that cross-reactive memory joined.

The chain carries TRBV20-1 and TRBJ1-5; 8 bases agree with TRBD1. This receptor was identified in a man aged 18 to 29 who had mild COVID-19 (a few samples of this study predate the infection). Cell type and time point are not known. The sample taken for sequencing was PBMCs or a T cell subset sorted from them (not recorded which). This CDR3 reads CSARDRAGQGEHQPQHF. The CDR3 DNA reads TGCAGTGCTAGAGATCGGGCCGGACAGGGAGAGCATCAGCCCCAGCATTTT.